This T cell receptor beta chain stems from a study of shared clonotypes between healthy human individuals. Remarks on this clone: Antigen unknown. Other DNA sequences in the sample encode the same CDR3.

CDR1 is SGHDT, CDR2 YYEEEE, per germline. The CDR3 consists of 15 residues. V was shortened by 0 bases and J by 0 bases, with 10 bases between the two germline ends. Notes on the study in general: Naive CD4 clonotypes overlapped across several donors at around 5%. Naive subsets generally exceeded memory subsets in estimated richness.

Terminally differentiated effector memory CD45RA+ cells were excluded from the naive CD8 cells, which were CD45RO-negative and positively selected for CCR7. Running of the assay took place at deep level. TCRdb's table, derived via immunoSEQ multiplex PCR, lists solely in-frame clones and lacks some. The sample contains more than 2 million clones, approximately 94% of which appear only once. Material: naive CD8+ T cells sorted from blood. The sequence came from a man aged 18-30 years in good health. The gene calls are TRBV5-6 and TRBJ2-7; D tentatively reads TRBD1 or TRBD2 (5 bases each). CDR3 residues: CASSLGGGLSYEQYF. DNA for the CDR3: TGTGCCAGCAGCTTGGGTGGGGGTCTCTCCTACGAGCAGTACTTC.